This T cell receptor (beta chain) was documented in a study of blood T cells in healthy people across ages. Primers used in a second PCR of about 7 to 12 cycles were a sample-barcoded 5' primer and a J-beta primer mix. From the 5' RACE reads, TCRdb called clonotypes with MiXCR, one entry per CDR3 protein. Among about 1.6 million distinct CDR3 sequences listed, around 35% were seen once. V lost 1 base, J lost 2 bases, and 9 bases lay in between. Germline V CDR1 and CDR2: SGHAT, FQNNGV. The CDR3 totals 14 residues. Specimen: blood. The TCR was taken from a woman aged 30 to 39 in good health. The chain joins TRBV11-2 to TRBJ2-7; D gene ambiguous. CDR3 coding DNA: TGTGCCAGCAGCTTAGCCCCGGAACCCTACGAGCAGTACTTC. Its protein product is CASSLAPEPYEQYF.